This T cell receptor beta chain is drawn from a study of shared clonotypes between healthy human individuals. Data came from immunoSEQ multiplex PCR; TCRdb stores just in-frame clones and leaves some out. The sample carries some 2,500,000 clones, under 95% recorded once. From germline, CDR1 is SGHAT and CDR2 FQDESV (reference sequence). The CDR3 is 11 amino acids. V lost 5 bases to trimming and J lost 13 bases; unmatched junction nucleotides: 4. This clonotype originated in a man between 18 and 29 years old in good health. Some clones in this sample may be carry-over from other donors' samples. Specimen: naive CD4+ T cells from PBMCs. The subset denotes: CD45RA+ positively selected. This sequence joins TRBV11-1 and TRBJ2-1, with 8 bases lining up with TRBD1. The CDR3 region is CASSPGQGQFF. In nucleotides, the CDR3 is TGTGCCAGCAGCCCTGGACAGGGTCAGTTCTTC.